The subject of this entry is one T cell receptor beta chain. The clone's antigen remains unknown. No much larger clone is present one base from it, and per-base qualities are unavailable. The data derive from a study of shared clonotypes between healthy human individuals (dated by TCRdb to 2020 to 2021). For context, the study as a whole: The cohort comprised a couple of women and a few men aged 18 to 49 years. Per donor, three plates each were used for CD4 naive and CD4 memory, two for CD8 naive, and one for CD8 memory. To estimate repertoire size and how much clonotype sharing occurs between individuals, the study deeply sequenced the blood TCR repertoires of five or six healthy adults. To increase sequencing depth and limit assay-specific biases, different laboratories used diverse techniques to prepare libraries and sequence TCR repertoires. Between about 0.8 and 9 billion PBMCs per donor were obtained by leukapheresis. Paper-wide results and their limitations: Sampling was restricted to blood, and TCR repertoires in tissue are likely to differ from TCR repertoires in blood. About 5% of naive CD4, approximately 3.7% of naive CD8, 2% to 2.5% of memory CD4, and less than 0.45% of memory CD8 clonotypes were shared across four donors. Even with the large sequencing depth, rarefaction of the sorted-subset datasets indicated that sequencing was incomplete. Pairwise subsampling led to the expectation that sequencing depth would affect the degree of clonotype sharing among donors. Estimated clonotype richness was generally larger for naive than for memory subsets. Because the study included a small number of donors, the genetic and exposure-history diversity represented was limited. Higher generation probabilities were observed for clonotypes shared by all four sorted-subset donors than for non-shared clonotypes.

TCR CDR3 regions were amplified from genomic DNA by multiplex PCR using the deep immunoSEQ assay. Genomic DNA extracted from each cell subset was distributed evenly over all wells of several immunoSEQ 96-well plates, and each plate served as one replicate. For sorted subsets, each replicate PCR was loaded with around 220 ng genomic DNA, equivalent to approximately 33,000 T cell genomes. The purified libraries were quantified using a Qubit 3.0 fluorometer, sized with a Bioanalyzer 2100, and then quantified again using the KAPA Library Quantification kit. Every immunoSEQ 96-well plate was sequenced on a separate single-read 150-cycle Illumina NextSeq 550 flow cell. Per the authors' processing: Because only junctional sequences without quality scores were contained in the immunoSEQ output, filtering matching that applied to full-length reads could not be performed. Sequences were annotated with PyIR, a Python wrapper for IgBLAST v1.9, and V/J genes and CDR3 were assigned using IMGT germline references. Reads were removed for weak V/J assignments (E-value above 1e-6), missing CDR3, stop codons, out-of-frame junctions, or ambiguous translated residues. V3J clonotypes were defined by identical inferred V gene, J gene, and CDR3 amino acid sequence. Percentage overlap between repertoires was computed as shared unique clonotypes divided by the size of the smaller repertoire. Repertoire richness was assessed with RTK rarefaction, the Chao1 estimator, and Recon v2.1 estimates of unobserved clonotypes. OLGA was used to compute generation probabilities for all TCRbeta clonotypes that the gDNA method yielded from several donors. Imported from immuneACCESS, the table was reduced by TCRdb to in-frame sequences with V and J called. These copies leave out some clones; in studies compared against another copy, an unresolved V gene accounts for under half, and the cause of the remainder is not known. The V and J calls and the clone size are those of that table, but D and trimming were determined from the DNA. This sample comprises more than 1,200,000 clones, about 98.5% of them detected only once. Around 0.38% of the sample goes to the ten largest clones.

The donors were healthy, HIV-negative adults with no recently reported acute infections or vaccinations. Every donor was a Caucasian adult residing in Nashville, Tennessee, USA. CD4+ T cells were enriched by magnetic negative selection; naive cells were then positively selected on CD45RA, and the negative fraction formed the memory subset. Blood was obtained by leukapheresis, after which PBMCs were separated by Ficoll-Histopaque density gradient centrifugation and cryopreserved in liquid nitrogen vapor phase. Analytical flow cytometry was used to check the purity and quantity of each magnetically sorted T cell population. Genomic DNA was isolated from every sorted fraction and measured by UV absorbance on a Nanodrop 2000c. The sample consisted of naive CD4+ T cells sorted from blood. The cell subset or site label on this specimen signifies: CD45RA+ positively selected. This clonotype originated in a man aged 25-45 years in good health.

The nucleotide sequence reads as follows: TGTGCCAGCAGCGTAGCCCACGGTCACGAGCAGTACTTC. It translates as CASSVAHGHEQYF. The chain joins TRBV9 to TRBJ2-7, with no reliable assignment of the D segment. The germline V gene encodes CDR1 SGDLS and CDR2 YYNGEE. Counted from cysteine to phenylalanine, this CDR3 has 13 amino acids. Only CDR3 DNA is held: 39 bases, read in frame from base 1. The V end loses 0 bases and the J end loses 5 bases, and a stretch of 9 bases separates them.